These T cell receptor beta chains were read from a single sample in a study of T cells after yellow fever vaccination. One entry per CDR3 protein, called by TCRdb with MiXCR from the 5' RACE reads. Among 250,000 or so distinct CDR3 sequences listed, more than 6.5% were seen once. The sample consisted of CD4+ T cells sorted from PBMCs, taken on the day of the yellow fever booster vaccination. All receptors derive from a man younger than 45 who received the YFV17D yellow fever vaccine. The CDR3 runs from the conserved cysteine through the conserved F or W. A D gene is named only where the DNA matches it firmly. Clone size is shown for a subset of rows, as once, few, many or a class of expanded clone.

TRBJ2-1 | TRBD2 | few | TRBV5-1 | CASSTPTMGTSGSTPNEQFF | TGCGCCAGCAGCACGCCTACCATGGGGACTAGCGGGAGTACCCCAAATGAGCAGTTCTTC
TRBJ2-4 | TRBD1 | once | TRBV18 | CASSPPGQGIAKNIQYF | TGTGCCAGCTCACCACCGGGACAGGGAATAGCCAAAAACATTCAGTACTTC
TRBJ1-5 | - | few | TRBV6-6 | CASSYGGVFPQHF | TGTGCCAGCAGTTACGGCGGTGTGTTTCCCCAGCATTTT
TRBJ2-1 | TRBD2 | many | TRBV27 | CASSPQAGGTINEQFF | TGTGCCAGCAGTCCACAAGCGGGAGGGACTATAAATGAGCAGTTCTTC
TRBJ2-1 | - | many | TRBV5-1 | CASSFQGSNEQFF | TGCGCCAGCAGCTTCCAGGGCTCTAATGAGCAGTTCTTC
TRBJ2-5 | - | - | TRBV20-1 | CSARVVETQYF | TGCAGTGCTAGAGTAGTGGAGACCCAGTACTTC
TRBJ2-1 | - | many | TRBV7-9 | CASSLVVNEQFF | TGTGCCAGCAGCTTGGTAGTCAATGAGCAGTTCTTC
TRBJ2-3 | - | many | TRBV7-9 | CASSAGLSSDTQYF | TGTGCCAGCAGCGCCGGACTATCATCAGATACGCAGTATTTT
TRBJ2-7 | - | many | TRBV14 | CASSPQGAILYEQYF | TGTGCCAGCAGCCCACAGGGTGCTATTCTCTACGAGCAGTACTTC
TRBJ2-5 | TRBD2 | few | TRBV5-1 | CASSGGSREETQYF | TGCGCCAGCAGTGGCGGGAGTAGAGAAGAGACCCAGTACTTC
TRBJ1-1 | TRBD1 | many | TRBV18 | CASSQNPGTGPTEAFF | TGTGCCAGCTCACAGAATCCAGGGACAGGCCCCACTGAAGCTTTCTTT
TRBJ1-2 | - | many | TRBV28 | CASSYRERSYGYTF | TGTGCCAGCAGTTACCGGGAGCGCAGTTATGGCTACACCTTC
TRBJ2-7 | - | few | TRBV21-1 | CASTSRDRGYEQYF | TGTGCCAGCACTTCCCGGGACAGGGGCTACGAGCAGTACTTC
TRBJ1-5 | - | many | TRBV20-1 | CSAEGQGKGQPQHF | TGCAGTGCGGAGGGGCAGGGTAAAGGTCAGCCCCAGCATTTT
TRBJ1-1 | TRBD1 | few | TRBV27 | CASSRGTGSLGMNTEAFF | TGTGCCAGCAGTCGCGGGACAGGATCCCTCGGGATGAACACTGAAGCTTTCTTT